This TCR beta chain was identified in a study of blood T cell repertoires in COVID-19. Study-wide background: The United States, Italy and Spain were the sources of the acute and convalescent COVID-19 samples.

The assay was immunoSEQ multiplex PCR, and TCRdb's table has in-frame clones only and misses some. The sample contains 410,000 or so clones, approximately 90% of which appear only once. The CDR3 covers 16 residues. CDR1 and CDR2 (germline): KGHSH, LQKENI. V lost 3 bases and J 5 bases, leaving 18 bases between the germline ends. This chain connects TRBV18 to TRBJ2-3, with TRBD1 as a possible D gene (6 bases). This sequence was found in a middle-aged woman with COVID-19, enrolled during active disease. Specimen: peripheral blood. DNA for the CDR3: TGTGCCAGCTCACCTAAGAGAACAGGGTCGAAAGATACGCAGTATTTT. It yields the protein CASSPKRTGSKDTQYF. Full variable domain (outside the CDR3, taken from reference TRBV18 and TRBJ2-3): NAGVMQNPRHLVRRRGQEARLRCSPMKGHSHVYWYRQLPEEGLKFMVYLQKENIIDESGMPKERFSAEFPKEGPSILRIQQVVRGDSAAYFCASSPKRTGSKDTQYFGPGTRLTVL.